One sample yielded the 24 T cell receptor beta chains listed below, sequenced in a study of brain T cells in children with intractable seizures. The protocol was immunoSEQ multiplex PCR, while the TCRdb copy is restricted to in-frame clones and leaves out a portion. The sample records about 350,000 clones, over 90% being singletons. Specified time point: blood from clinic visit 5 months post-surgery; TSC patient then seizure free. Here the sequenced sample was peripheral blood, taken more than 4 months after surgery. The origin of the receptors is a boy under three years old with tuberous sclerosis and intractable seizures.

The CDR3, as DNA: TGTGCCAGCTCACCTGCCCGGGACAACTACAATGAGCAGTTCTTC. This codes for CASSPARDNYNEQFF. The chain is built from TRBV18 and TRBJ2-1, with a weak D call TRBD1 (6 bases). The CDR3 length is 15 residues. The germline gives CDR1 KGHSH, CDR2 LQKENI. With 3 bases removed from V and 3 bases from J, the gap between germline ends came to 12 bases.

The CDR3, as DNA: TGTGCTAGTGGTTTGGCTTTACCCGGTGCGGTCCACGACTATGGCTACACCTTC. It specifies CASGLALPGAVHDYGYTF. V and J are TRBV12-5 and TRBJ1-2; D unclear. V was trimmed by 1 base and J by 3 bases, leaving 21 bases between them. The CDR3 contains 18 residues. CDR1 and CDR2 from the germline V gene are LGHNT and FRNRAP.

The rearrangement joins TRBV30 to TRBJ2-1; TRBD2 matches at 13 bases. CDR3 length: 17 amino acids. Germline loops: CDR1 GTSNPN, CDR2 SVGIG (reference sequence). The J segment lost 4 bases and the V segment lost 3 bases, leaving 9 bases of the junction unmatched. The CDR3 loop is CAWSGLAGERSYNEQFF. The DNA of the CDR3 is TGTGCCTGGAGCGGACTAGCGGGGGAGCGTTCGTACAATGAGCAGTTCTTC.

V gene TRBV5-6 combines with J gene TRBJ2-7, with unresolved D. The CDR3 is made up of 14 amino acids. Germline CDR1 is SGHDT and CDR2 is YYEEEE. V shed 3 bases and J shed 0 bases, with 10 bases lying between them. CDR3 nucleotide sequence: TGTGCCAGCAGCTATAACAGCTTCTCCTACGAGCAGTACTTC. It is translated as CASSYNSFSYEQYF.

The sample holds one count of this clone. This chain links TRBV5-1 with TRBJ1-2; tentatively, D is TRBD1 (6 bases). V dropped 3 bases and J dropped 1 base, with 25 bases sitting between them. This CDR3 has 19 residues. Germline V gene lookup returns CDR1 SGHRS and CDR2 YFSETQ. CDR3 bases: TGCGCCAGCAGCTGGGCTACTATGACAGGCCACCGAGATAACTATGGCTACACCTTC. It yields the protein CASSWATMTGHRDNYGYTF.

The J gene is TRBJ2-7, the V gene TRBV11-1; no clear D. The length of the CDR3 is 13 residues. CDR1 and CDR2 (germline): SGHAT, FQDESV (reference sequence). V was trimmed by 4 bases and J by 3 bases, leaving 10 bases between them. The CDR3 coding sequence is TGTGCCAGCAGCTCCTTATCAAACTACGAGCAGTACTTC. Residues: CASSSLSNYEQYF.

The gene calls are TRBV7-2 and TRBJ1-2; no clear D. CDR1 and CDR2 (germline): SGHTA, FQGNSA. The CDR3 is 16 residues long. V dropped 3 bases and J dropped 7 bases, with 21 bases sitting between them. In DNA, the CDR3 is TGTGCCAGCAGCTTTCACCCAGGAGTGAAAATTGGTGGCTACACCTTC. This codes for CASSFHPGVKIGGYTF.

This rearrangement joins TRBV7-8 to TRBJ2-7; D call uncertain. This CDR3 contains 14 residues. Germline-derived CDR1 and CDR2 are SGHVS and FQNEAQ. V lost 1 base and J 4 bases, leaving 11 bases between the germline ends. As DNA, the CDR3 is TGTGCCAGCAGCTTAGAGTCAGTAGCTTACGAGCAGTACTTC. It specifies CASSLESVAYEQYF.

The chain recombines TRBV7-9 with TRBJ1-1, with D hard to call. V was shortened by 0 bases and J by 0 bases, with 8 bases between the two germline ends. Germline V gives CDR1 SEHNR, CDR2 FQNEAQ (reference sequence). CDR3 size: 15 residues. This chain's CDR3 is CASSLARELNTEAFF. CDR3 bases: TGTGCCAGCAGCTTAGCAAGGGAGTTGAACACTGAAGCTTTCTTT.

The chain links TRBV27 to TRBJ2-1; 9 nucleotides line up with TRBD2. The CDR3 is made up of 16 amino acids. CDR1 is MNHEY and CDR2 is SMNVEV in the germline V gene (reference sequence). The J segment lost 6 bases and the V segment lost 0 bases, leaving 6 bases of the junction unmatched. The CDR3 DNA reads TGTGCCAGCAGTTTATCGGGGCTAGCGGGAACCAATGAGCAGTTCTTC. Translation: CASSLSGLAGTNEQFF.

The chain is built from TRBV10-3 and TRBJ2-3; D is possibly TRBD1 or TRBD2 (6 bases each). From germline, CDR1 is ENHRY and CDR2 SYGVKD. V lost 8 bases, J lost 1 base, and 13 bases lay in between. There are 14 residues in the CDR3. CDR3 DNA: TGTGCCATCTGGAGGGGGTGGGGCACAGATACGCAGTATTTT. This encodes CAIWRGWGTDTQYF.

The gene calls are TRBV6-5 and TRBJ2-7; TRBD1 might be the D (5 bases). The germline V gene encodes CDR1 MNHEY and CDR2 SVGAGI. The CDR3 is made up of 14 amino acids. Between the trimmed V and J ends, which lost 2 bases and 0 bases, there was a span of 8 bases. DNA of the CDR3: TGTGCCAGCAGTTACGGGGCCAGCTCCTACGAGCAGTACTTC. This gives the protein CASSYGASSYEQYF.

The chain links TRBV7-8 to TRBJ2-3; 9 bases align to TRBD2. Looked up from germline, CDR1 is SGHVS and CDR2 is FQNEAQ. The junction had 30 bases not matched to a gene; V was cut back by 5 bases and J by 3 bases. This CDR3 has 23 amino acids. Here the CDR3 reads CASSLLGISGGTFYQGVTDTQYF. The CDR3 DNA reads TGTGCCAGCAGCCTCCTCGGGATCAGCGGGGGGACTTTCTACCAAGGTGTTACAGATACGCAGTATTTT.

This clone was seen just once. In DNA, the CDR3 is TGTGCCAGCAGTCACCTCAGGAGCGAGCAGTACTTC. Its translation is CASSHLRSEQYF. The chain joins TRBV7-2 to TRBJ2-7, with D uncertain. Germline V gene sequence: CDR1 SGHTA, CDR2 FQGNSA. The CDR3 has 12 amino acids. Trimming removed 6 bases from V and 6 bases from J, with 12 bases in between.

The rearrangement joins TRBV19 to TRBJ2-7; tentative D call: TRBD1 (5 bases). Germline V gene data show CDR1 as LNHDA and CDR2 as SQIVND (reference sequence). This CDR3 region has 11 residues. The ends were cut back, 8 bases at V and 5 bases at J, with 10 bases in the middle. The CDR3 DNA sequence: TGTGCCAGTGCTCAGGGTCACGAGCAGTACTTC. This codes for CASAQGHEQYF. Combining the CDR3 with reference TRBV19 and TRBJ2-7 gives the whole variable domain DGGITQSPKYLFRKEGQNVTLSCEQNLNHDAMYWYRQDPGQGLRLIYYSQIVNDFQKGDIAEGYSVSREKKESFPLTVTSAQKNPTAFYLCASAQGHEQYFGPGTRLTVT.

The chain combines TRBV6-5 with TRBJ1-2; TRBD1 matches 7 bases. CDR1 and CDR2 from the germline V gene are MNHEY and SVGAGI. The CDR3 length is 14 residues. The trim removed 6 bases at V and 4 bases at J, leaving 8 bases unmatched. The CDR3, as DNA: TGTGCCAGCAGCAGGGGGGGGAAGATCTATGGCTACACCTTC. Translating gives CASSRGGKIYGYTF.

CDR3 DNA: TGTGCCAGAAGCGGCGGATACACTGAAGCTTTCTTT. Translated: CARSGGYTEAFF. The chain recombines TRBV5-3 with TRBJ1-1; D is undetermined. TRBV5-3 carries the ORF label, with uncertain function. V was trimmed by 4 bases and J by 3 bases, leaving 7 bases between them. The CDR3 totals 12 residues.

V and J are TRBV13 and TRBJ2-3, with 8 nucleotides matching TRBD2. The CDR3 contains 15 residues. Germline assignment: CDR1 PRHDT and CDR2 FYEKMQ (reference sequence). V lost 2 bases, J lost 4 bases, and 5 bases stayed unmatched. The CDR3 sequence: CASSLSRGGADTQYF. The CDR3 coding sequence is TGTGCCAGCAGCTTATCCCGGGGGGGGGCAGATACGCAGTATTTT.

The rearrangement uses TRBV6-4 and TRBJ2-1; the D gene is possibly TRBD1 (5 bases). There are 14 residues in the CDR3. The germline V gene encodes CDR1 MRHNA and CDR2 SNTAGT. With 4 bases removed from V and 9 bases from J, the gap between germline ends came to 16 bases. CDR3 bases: TGTGCCAGCAGTGGTGGCCAGGGATCCGGTGAGCAGTTCTTC. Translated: CASSGGQGSGEQFF.

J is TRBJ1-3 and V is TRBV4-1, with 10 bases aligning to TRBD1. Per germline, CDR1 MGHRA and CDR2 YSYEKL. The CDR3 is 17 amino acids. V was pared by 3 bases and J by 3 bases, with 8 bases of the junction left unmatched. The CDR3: CASSHPRTGGYGNTIYF. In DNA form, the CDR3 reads TGCGCCAGCAGCCACCCAAGGACAGGGGGTTATGGAAACACCATATATTTT.

The CDR3 DNA follows: TGCGCCAGCAGCTTGTTTCTAGCGGATCCTCCCCGATACAATGAGCAGTTCTTC. Protein sequence: CASSLFLADPPRYNEQFF. The V call is TRBV5-1, the J call TRBJ2-1; 7 positions match TRBD2. There are 18 residues in the CDR3. Germline V gives CDR1 SGHRS, CDR2 YFSETQ. Trimming at V came to 1 base and at J to 4 bases, leaving 14 bases not matched to a gene. Together with reference TRBV5-1 and TRBJ2-1, the CDR3 gives the full variable domain: KAGVTQTPRYLIKTRGQQVTLSCSPISGHRSVSWYQQTPGQGLQFLFEYFSETQRNKGNFPGRFSGRQFSNSRSEMNVSTLELGDSALYLCASSLFLADPPRYNEQFFGPGTRLTVL.

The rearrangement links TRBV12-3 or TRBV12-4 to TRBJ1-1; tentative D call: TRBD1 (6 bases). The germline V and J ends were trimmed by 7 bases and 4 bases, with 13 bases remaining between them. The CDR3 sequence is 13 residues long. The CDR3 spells CASNHREITEAFF. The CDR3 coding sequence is TGTGCCAGCAATCACAGGGAAATCACTGAAGCTTTCTTT.

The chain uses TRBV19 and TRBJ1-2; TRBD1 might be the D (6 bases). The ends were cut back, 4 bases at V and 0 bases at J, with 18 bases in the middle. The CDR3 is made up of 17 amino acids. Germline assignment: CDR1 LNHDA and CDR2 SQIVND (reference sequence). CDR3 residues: CASSTRTADIPNYGYTF. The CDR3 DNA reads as TGTGCCAGTAGTACCCGGACAGCCGATATCCCTAACTATGGCTACACCTTC.

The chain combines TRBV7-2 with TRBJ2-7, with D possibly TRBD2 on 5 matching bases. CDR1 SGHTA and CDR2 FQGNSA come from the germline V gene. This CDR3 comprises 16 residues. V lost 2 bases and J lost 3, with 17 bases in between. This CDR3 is CASSLSILAFNYEQYF. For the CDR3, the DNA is TGTGCCAGCAGCTTAAGTATCCTAGCCTTTAACTACGAGCAGTACTTC. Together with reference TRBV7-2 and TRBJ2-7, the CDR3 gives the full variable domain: GAGVSQSPSNKVTEKGKDVELRCDPISGHTALYWYRQSLGQGLEFLIYFQGNSAPDKSGLPSDRFSAERTGGSVSTLTIQRTQQEDSAVYLCASSLSILAFNYEQYFGPGTRLTVT.